Below are 20 T cell receptor beta chains sequenced from a single sample in a study of regulatory T cells in long-lasting Graves disease (dated by TCRdb to about 2021). The meaning of the sample's time point label: persistent/refractory GD, antithyroid drugs over 5 years with positive TRAb. For both TCR sequencing and RNA sequencing, RNA was extracted from PBMCs in TRIzol. The method was multiplex PCR. Sequencing was carried out with an Illumina HiSeq 4000. To build TCR beta libraries, CDR3 regions were amplified by Arm-PCR using iRepertoire HTBI primers. The public reads were reanalyzed by TCRdb: fastp trimming at Q25, MiXCR alignment, in-frame beta chains only. Identical CDR3 proteins give one entry, which carries the most common genes and DNA. A total of 300,000 or so distinct CDR3 sequences appear in this sample, roughly a fifth of them only once. Just under 30% of the sample is held by the ten biggest clonotypes.

The sample consisted of peripheral blood mononuclear cells (PBMCs), taken when the disease was refractory, from a patient treated with antithyroid drugs. The source is a female donor with Graves disease.

Concerning this clonotype itself: A much larger clone lies a single base off, so this may be a read error. The rearrangement links TRBV7-9 to TRBJ2-5, with TRBD2 matching over 7 bases. V was pared by 4 bases and J by 5 bases, with 4 bases of the junction left unmatched. There are 13 residues in the CDR3. CDR1 and CDR2 from the germline V gene are SEHNR and FQNEAQ (reference sequence). Here the CDR3 reads CASSSHGGETQYF. As DNA, the CDR3 is TGTGCCAGCAGCTCGCACGGGGGGGAGACCCAGTACTTC.

This clonotype was recorded many times. The rearrangement uses TRBV6-1 and TRBJ2-5; 7 nucleotides agree with TRBD2. CDR1 MNHNS and CDR2 SASEGT come from the germline V gene. Trimming cost V 7 bases and J 4 bases; bases outside gene matches: 15. This CDR3 contains 16 residues. CDR3 region: CASTILAGLVLETQYF. The CDR3 DNA sequence: TGTGCCAGCACAATTCTCGCAGGACTAGTGTTAGAGACCCAGTACTTC.

The chain combines TRBV5-6 with TRBJ2-5; D perhaps matches TRBD2 (5 bases). This CDR3 is built from 15 residues. CDR1 SGHDT and CDR2 YYEEEE come from the germline V gene. The V and J ends lost 0 bases and 2 bases respectively, with 11 bases between them. DNA of the CDR3: TGTGCCAGCAGCTTGGCTCTTCGGGAACAAGAGACCCAGTACTTC. Its protein is CASSLALREQETQYF.

The rearrangement joins TRBV11-2 to TRBJ2-1; D may be TRBD1 (6 bases). Germline values: CDR1 SGHAT, CDR2 FQNNGV. Trimming removed 6 bases from V and 8 bases from J, with 14 bases in between. The CDR3 contains 13 residues. CDR3 sequence: CASSPGVGDEQFF. DNA of the CDR3: TGTGCCAGCAGTCCAGGGGTAGGGGATGAGCAGTTCTTC. The entire variable domain, with the rest obtained from reference TRBV11-2 and TRBJ2-1, is as follows: EAGVAQSPRYKIIEKRQSVAFWCNPISGHATLYWYQQILGQGPKLLIQFQNNGVVDDSQLPKDRFSAERLKGVDSTLKIQPAKLEDSAVYLCASSPGVGDEQFFGPGTRLTVL.

This clonotype was observed a few times. Here the CDR3 reads CASRGVLWGEGNTIYF. CDR3 nucleotide sequence: TGTGCCAGCAGGGGTGTTTTGTGGGGCGAAGGAAACACCATATATTTT. The rearrangement links TRBV7-3 to TRBJ1-3, with D possibly being TRBD1 (5 bases). The ends were cut back, 6 bases at V and 4 bases at J, with 19 bases in the middle. There are 16 residues in the CDR3. CDR1 SGHTA and CDR2 FQGTGA come from the germline V gene.

This clonotype was found a few times. The chain links TRBV20-1 to TRBJ2-2; D gene unclear. V lost 7 bases and J lost 3, with 15 bases in between. CDR3 size: 14 residues. The germline V gene encodes CDR1 DFQATT and CDR2 SNEGSKA (reference sequence). The CDR3 loop is CSGIDSADTGELFF. CDR3 coding DNA: TGCAGTGGCATAGACTCCGCCGACACCGGGGAGCTGTTTTTT.

This clonotype was recorded at least ten times. CDR3 coding DNA: TGTGCCAGCAGTTTCAAGGGACAGCGGAACTCTGGAAACACCATATATTTT. Translation: CASSFKGQRNSGNTIYF. This chain uses TRBV12-3 or TRBV12-4 with TRBJ1-3; 7 bases agree with TRBD1. V shed 3 bases and J 0 bases; nucleotides not matched to a gene: 8. The CDR3 sequence is 17 residues long.

The chain joins TRBV3-1 to TRBJ1-2; TRBD1 matches 8 bases. The CDR3 consists of 17 residues. V lost 0 bases and J lost 8; bases outside the gene matches: 14. Germline V gives CDR1 LGHDT, CDR2 YNNKEL (reference sequence). CDR3 in amino acids: CASSQEALGTGLRGYTF. In nucleotides, the CDR3 is TGTGCCAGCAGCCAAGAGGCTTTGGGGACAGGTTTACGAGGCTACACCTTC.

This clonotype appeared a few times. This chain links TRBV7-8 with TRBJ2-1; 10 nucleotides match TRBD2. The V and J ends lost 4 bases and 8 bases, in that order; junction bases with no gene match: 11. Germline CDR1 reads SGHVS; CDR2 reads FQNEAQ. The CDR3 spans 16 residues. The CDR3 loop reads CASSSSPAGGHYEQFF. The CDR3 DNA is TGTGCCAGCAGCTCCTCTCCAGCGGGAGGGCACTATGAGCAGTTCTTC.

The chain couples TRBV20-1 to TRBJ1-1, with D hard to call. This CDR3 contains 14 residues. Germline V gives CDR1 DFQATT, CDR2 SNEGSKA (reference sequence). The ends were cut back, 3 bases at V and 3 bases at J, with 14 bases in the middle. This CDR3 reads CSASKGKEHTEAFF. CDR3 sequence (DNA): TGCAGTGCTAGTAAAGGAAAAGAGCACACTGAAGCTTTCTTT.

In the case of this clonotype: One end of the junction is discordant with germline, which a read error may explain. This sequence joins TRBV6-1 and TRBJ1-2, with a possible D match to TRBD1 (6 bases). This CDR3 comprises 13 residues. Germline V gene data show CDR1 as MNHNS and CDR2 as SASEGT. The CDR3 nucleotides read TGTGCCGGCAGGGGTCGGGAAAACTATGGCTACACCTTC. Encoded protein: CAGRGRENYGYTF.

This clonotype was recorded many times. The CDR3 DNA reads TGTGCCAGCAGTGAAGAAGAAGTGGACGCAGGCTACGAGCAGTACTTC. Translation: CASSEEEVDAGYEQYF. The rearrangement joins TRBV6-1 to TRBJ2-7; no reliable D call. Looked up from germline, CDR1 is MNHNS and CDR2 is SASEGT. The CDR3 sequence is 16 residues long. Trimming shortened V by 1 base and J by 3 bases, and 16 bases separated the two germline ends.

This clonotype occurred a few times. V gene TRBV11-3 combines with J gene TRBJ1-3; TRBD1 is a possible D gene (5 bases). The CDR3 has 15 amino acids. The V gene's germline CDR1 is SGHNT and CDR2 YENEEA. Trimming removed 5 bases from V and 0 bases from J, with 11 bases in between. CDR3 sequence (DNA): TGTGCCAGCAGCACGGGACGGAGCTCTGGAAACACCATATATTTT. Encoded protein: CASSTGRSSGNTIYF.

This clonotype was recorded at least ten times. The chain joins TRBV30 to TRBJ2-7; 7 bases agree with TRBD1. J lost 3 bases, V lost 0 bases, and 2 bases had no gene match. The CDR3 totals 13 residues. CDR1 is GTSNPN, CDR2 SVGIG, per germline (reference sequence). The CDR3 nucleotides read TGTGCCTGGAGTGTCTACAGGGGCTACGAGCAGTACTTC. Translation gives CAWSVYRGYEQYF.

J is TRBJ1-2 and V is TRBV29-1, with D hard to call. The CDR3 runs to 12 residues. CDR1 is SQVTM and CDR2 is ANQGSEA in the germline V gene. CDR3 protein: CTVQLLNYGYTF. The CDR3 DNA reads TGCACCGTACAGCTACTTAACTATGGCTACACCTTC.

This clonotype has a count of ten or more. This chain joins TRBV18 and TRBJ2-7; 12 bases map to TRBD2. V was pared by 8 bases and J by 3 bases, with 5 bases of the junction left unmatched. CDR1 and CDR2 (germline): KGHSH, LQKENI. The CDR3 length is 14 residues. CDR3 nucleotide sequence: TGTGCCAGCAGTCCGACTAGCGGGGGCTACGAGCAGTACTTC. Its protein product is CASSPTSGGYEQYF.

This clonotype was detected many times. This chain links TRBV11-2 with TRBJ2-2; unclear D gene. Per germline, CDR1 SGHAT and CDR2 FQNNGV. CDR3 size: 18 residues. V lost 3 bases to trimming and J lost 0 bases, with 17 bases between them. This chain's CDR3 is CASSFRIQSVSNTGELFF. The DNA for the CDR3 is TGTGCCAGCAGCTTCCGAATTCAGTCCGTATCGAACACCGGGGAGCTGTTTTTT.

The chain couples TRBV18 to TRBJ1-5, with D hard to call. With 0 bases removed from V and 0 bases from J, the gap between germline ends came to 9 bases. CDR1 is KGHSH, CDR2 LQKENI, per germline. The CDR3 runs to 16 residues. CDR3 DNA: TGTGCCAGCTCACCACCGGCGCGGGGTAGCAATCAGCCCCAGCATTTT. This translates into CASSPPARGSNQPQHF. The full variable domain, in which reference TRBV18 and TRBJ1-5 provide the parts outside the CDR3, is NAGVMQNPRHLVRRRGQEARLRCSPMKGHSHVYWYRQLPEEGLKFMVYLQKENIIDESGMPKERFSAEFPKEGPSILRIQQVVRGDSAAYFCASSPPARGSNQPQHFGDGTRLSIL.

This clonotype has more than one count but fewer than ten. This chain joins TRBV7-2 and TRBJ1-1, with TRBD1 matching 7 bases. Germline V lookup: CDR1 SGHTA, CDR2 FQGNSA. The CDR3 totals 15 residues. V was clipped by 5 bases and J by 0 bases; unmatched bases: 6. CDR3 sequence reads: CASSPTRGLNTEAFF. The CDR3 coding sequence is TGTGCCAGCAGCCCAACCAGGGGGTTGAACACTGAAGCTTTCTTT.

The chain carries TRBV6-2 or TRBV6-3 and TRBJ2-1; unclear D gene. Trimming took 2 bases from V and 2 from J, leaving 10 bases between them. CDR1 and CDR2 (germline): MNHEY, SVGEGT. The CDR3 runs 15 residues. The CDR3 DNA follows: TGTGCCAGCAGTTACCCGACGGTAGCCTACAATGAGCAGTTCTTC. Its protein is CASSYPTVAYNEQFF.